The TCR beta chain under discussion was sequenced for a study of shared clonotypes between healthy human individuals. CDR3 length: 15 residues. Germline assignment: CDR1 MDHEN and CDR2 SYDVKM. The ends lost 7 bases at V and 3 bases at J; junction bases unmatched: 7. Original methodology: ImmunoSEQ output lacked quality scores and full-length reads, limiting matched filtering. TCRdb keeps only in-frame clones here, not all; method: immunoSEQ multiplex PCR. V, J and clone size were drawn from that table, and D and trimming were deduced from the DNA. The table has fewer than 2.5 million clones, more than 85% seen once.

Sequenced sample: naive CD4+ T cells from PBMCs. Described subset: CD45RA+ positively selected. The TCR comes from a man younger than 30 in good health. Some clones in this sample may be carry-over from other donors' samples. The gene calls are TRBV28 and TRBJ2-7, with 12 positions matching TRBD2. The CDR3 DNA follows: TGTGCCAGCAAAGGACTAGCGGGAATTCTCTACGAGCAGTACTTC. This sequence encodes CASKGLAGILYEQYF.